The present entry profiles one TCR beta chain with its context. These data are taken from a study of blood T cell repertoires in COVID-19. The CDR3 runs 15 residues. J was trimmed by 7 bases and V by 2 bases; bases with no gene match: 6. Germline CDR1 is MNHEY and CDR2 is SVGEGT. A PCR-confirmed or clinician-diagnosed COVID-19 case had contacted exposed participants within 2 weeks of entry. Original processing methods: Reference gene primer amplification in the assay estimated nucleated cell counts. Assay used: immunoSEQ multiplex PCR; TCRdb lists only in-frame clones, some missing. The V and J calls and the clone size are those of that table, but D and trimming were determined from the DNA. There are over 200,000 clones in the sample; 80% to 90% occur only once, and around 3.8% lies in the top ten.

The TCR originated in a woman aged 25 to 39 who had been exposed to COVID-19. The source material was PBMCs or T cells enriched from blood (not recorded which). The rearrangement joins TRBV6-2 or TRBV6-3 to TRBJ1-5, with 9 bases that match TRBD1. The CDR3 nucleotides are TGTGCCAGCAGTTACGCGGACAGGGGAGTCCAGCCCCAGCATTTT. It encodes CASSYADRGVQPQHF.